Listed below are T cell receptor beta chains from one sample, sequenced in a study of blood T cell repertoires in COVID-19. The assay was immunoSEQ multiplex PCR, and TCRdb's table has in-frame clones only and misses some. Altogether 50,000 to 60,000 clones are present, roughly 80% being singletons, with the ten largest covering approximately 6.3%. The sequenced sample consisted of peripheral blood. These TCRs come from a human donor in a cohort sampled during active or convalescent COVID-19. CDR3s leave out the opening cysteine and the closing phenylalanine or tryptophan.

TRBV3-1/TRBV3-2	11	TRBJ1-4	ASSQTRQGGLF
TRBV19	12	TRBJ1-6	ASRRGNSNSPLH
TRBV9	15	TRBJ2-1	ASSGPGTSGPHREQF
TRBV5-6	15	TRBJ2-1	ASSSPVSGGFYNEQF
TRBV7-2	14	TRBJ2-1	ASSLEIAGGLMKQF
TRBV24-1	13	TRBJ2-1	ATSPGIAGGNEQF
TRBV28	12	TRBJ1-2	ASSLQGLNYGYT
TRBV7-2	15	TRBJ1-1	ASSPRTGGNLGTEAF
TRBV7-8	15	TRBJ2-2	ASSLPGTVRNTGELF
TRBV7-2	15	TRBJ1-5	ASSPMTGGFSNQPQH
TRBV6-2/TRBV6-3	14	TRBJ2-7	ASSYSGRTGGNEQY
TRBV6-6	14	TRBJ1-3	ASNQQYGQTGNTIY
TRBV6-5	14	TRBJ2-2	ASSSLARDRGRGLF
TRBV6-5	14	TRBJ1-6	ASSYSTGGGNSPLH
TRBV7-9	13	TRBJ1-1	ASSLPGQGASEAF
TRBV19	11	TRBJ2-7	ASSIARQYEQY
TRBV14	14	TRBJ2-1	ASSETLAGDDNEQF
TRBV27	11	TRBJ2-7	ASSLNPYYEQY
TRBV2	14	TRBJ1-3	ASSEGRPISGNTIY
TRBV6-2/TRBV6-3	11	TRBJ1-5	ASSSERGQPQH
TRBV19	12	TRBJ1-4	ASRPWDRLEKLF
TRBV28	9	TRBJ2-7	ASRRDVEQY
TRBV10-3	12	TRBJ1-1	AIKTTGDNTEAF
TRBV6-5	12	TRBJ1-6	ASSRGLDNSPLH
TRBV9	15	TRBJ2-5	ASSSPAGTGGAETQY
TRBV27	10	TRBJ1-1	ASGGQNTEAF
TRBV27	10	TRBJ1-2	ASMGATYGYT